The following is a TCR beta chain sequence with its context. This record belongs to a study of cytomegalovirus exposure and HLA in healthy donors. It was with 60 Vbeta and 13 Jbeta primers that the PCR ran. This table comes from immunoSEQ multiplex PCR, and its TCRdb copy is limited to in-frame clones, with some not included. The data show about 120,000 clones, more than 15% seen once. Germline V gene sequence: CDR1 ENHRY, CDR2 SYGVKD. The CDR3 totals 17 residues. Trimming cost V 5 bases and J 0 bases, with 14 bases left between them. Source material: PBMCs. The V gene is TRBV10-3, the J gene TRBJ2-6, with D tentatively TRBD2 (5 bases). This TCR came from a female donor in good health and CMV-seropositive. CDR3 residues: CAISPGVGFSGANVLTF. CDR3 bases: TGTGCCATCAGTCCCGGGGTTGGGTTCTCTGGGGCCAACGTCCTGACTTTC.